The 3 T cell receptor beta chains below were found in one sample sequenced in a study of OX40 agonist ivuxolimab in advanced cancers. Repertoires were generated with immunoSEQ multiplex PCR, while TCRdb's copy carries only in-frame clones and drops some. The data hold 86,000 or so clones, with around nine tenths observed a single time. The sample consisted of CD4+ or CD8+ T cells sorted from blood, taken in a trial of the OX40 agonist ivuxolimab. These receptors all come from an adult with an advanced solid tumor such as melanoma, head and neck, liver or kidney cancer.

The chain is built from TRBV10-3 and TRBJ2-3, with D maybe TRBD1 (6 bases). V gave up 6 bases and J gave up 1 base, with 14 bases separating them. Germline lookup yields CDR1 ENHRY and CDR2 SYGVKD. The CDR3 loop spans 15 amino acids. The CDR3 protein is CAISVRGARTDTQYF. CDR3 nucleotide sequence: TGTGCCATCAGCGTCAGGGGCGCCCGCACAGATACGCAGTATTTT.

The V gene is TRBV10-3, the J gene TRBJ2-1, with 7 bases that match TRBD1. CDR1 and CDR2 from the germline V gene are ENHRY and SYGVKD. The junction had 6 bases not matched to a gene; V was cut back by 5 bases and J by 2 bases. The CDR3 runs 15 residues. CDR3 protein: CAISRQGGPYNEQFF. The CDR3 region has the DNA TGTGCCATCAGTCGACAGGGCGGACCCTACAATGAGCAGTTCTTC.

Turning to this clone: Other DNA sequences in this sample translate to the same CDR3. The V call is TRBV5-1, the J call TRBJ1-1; D is undetermined. CDR3 length: 14 residues. V lost 0 bases and J 1 base, leaving 7 bases between the germline ends. CDR1 and CDR2 from the germline V gene are SGHRS and YFSETQ. CDR3 nucleotide sequence: TGCGCCAGCAGCTTGGGGCCAGGGAACACTGAAGCTTTCTTT. Protein: CASSLGPGNTEAFF.